The T cell receptor beta chain described here comes from a study of glioma-infiltrating T cells. Study-level points and caveats: Tissue and blood shared very few CDR3 sequences. Tissue-blood divergence was below expectation in non-neoplastic patients, above in gliomas.

Amplification of TCR alpha and beta CDR3 regions from RNA used iRepertoire nested multiplex PCR. Tissue mRNA or PBMC total RNA, roughly 100-400 ng, went into one-step reverse transcription and amplification. One entry per CDR3 protein, called by TCRdb with MiXCR from the multiplex PCR reads. The table records fewer than 250,000 distinct CDR3 sequences, 32% of them present only once. Note on this clonotype: Its antigen remains unidentified. Its ends do not fully match the called genes, so a read error is possible.

Germline CDR1 reads SGDLS; CDR2 reads YYNGEE. This CDR3 is 14 amino acids long. This sequence joins TRBV9 and TRBJ2-3; weak D call: TRBD2 (6 bases). The sequencing sample was made of glioma tissue, nonneoplastic brain tissue, or PBMCs (not recorded which). This TCR was sampled from a human donor with low-grade glioma or glioblastoma, undergoing nonglioma brain surgery, or in good health (not recorded which). The CDR3: CTSSVLAVTDTQYF. DNA for the CDR3: TGTACCAGCAGCGTATTAGCGGTCACAGATACGCAGTATTTT.